The 32 T cell receptor beta chains given below trace back to one sample, sequenced in a study of T-cell reconstitution after alpha-beta-depleted transplantation in children. A library of TCRbeta sequences, prepared with unique molecular identifiers, was generated. TCRdb processed the PCR reads anew with MiXCR; each CDR3 protein has one entry. The sample yields a few hundred thousand distinct CDR3 sequences, over 9% seen once. Sequenced material: PBMCs from the stem cell graft donor, taken from the stem cell graft. Every receptor here comes from a human donor who donated a stem cell graft to a child with acute lymphoblastic leukemia.

The chain links TRBV20-1 to TRBJ2-1, with D unresolved. In germline, CDR1 is DFQATT, CDR2 SNEGSKA (reference sequence). The V gene lost 4 bases and the J gene lost 0 bases, with 4 bases spanning the gap. This CDR3 has 12 amino acids. The DNA of the CDR3 is TGCAGTGCTAAAAGCTCCTACAATGAGCAGTTCTTC. It codes for CSAKSSYNEQFF.

The chain uses TRBV13 and TRBJ1-2; TRBD1 aligns across 9 bases. Germline V CDR1 and CDR2: PRHDT, FYEKMQ (reference sequence). The length of the CDR3 is 19 residues. Unmatched junction bases numbered 14, after V lost 1 base and J lost 2 bases. The DNA for the CDR3 is TGTGCCAGCAGCTTAGAGTCTGACACAGGGGGCATAGGAAACTATGGCTACACCTTC. Protein sequence: CASSLESDTGGIGNYGYTF.

The chain employs TRBV9 and TRBJ2-3; 11 bases map to TRBD2. CDR3 length: 19 amino acids. Germline-derived CDR1 and CDR2 are SGDLS and YYNGEE. With 0 bases clipped from V and 2 bases from J, the junction kept 11 bases outside the gene matches. CDR3 in DNA: TGTGCCAGCAGCGTAGCGTCTAGCGGGAGGATCTCACACACAGATACGCAGTATTTT. Translation gives CASSVASSGRISHTDTQYF.

The chain joins TRBV7-2 to TRBJ1-2; 10 nucleotides match TRBD1. Germline CDR1 is SGHTA and CDR2 is FQGNSA. The CDR3 is 15 residues long. V trimming: 1 base; J trimming: 12 bases; junction bases outside the gene matches: 11. The CDR3 reads CASSLGQGAIVQDTF. The CDR3 coding sequence is TGTGCCAGCAGCTTAGGACAGGGGGCGATCGTCCAGGACACCTTC. The full variable domain, with the rest looked up from reference TRBV7-2 and TRBJ1-2, is GAGVSQSPSNKVTEKGKDVELRCDPISGHTALYWYRQSLGQGLEFLIYFQGNSAPDKSGLPSDRFSAERTGGSVSTLTIQRTQQEDSAVYLCASSLGQGAIVQDTFGSGTRLTVV.

The chain couples TRBV4-2 to TRBJ2-1; D unresolved. V was cut by 4 bases and J by 3 bases, with 13 bases left in between. The CDR3 consists of 15 residues. Per the germline V gene, CDR1 is LGHNA and CDR2 is YNFKEQ. This CDR3 is CASSPRASLYNEQFF. CDR3 DNA sequence: TGTGCCAGCAGCCCCCGGGCTAGTCTCTACAATGAGCAGTTCTTC.

This clonotype occurred many times. V usage is TRBV6-1 and J usage is TRBJ1-2, with TRBD1 as a possible D gene (6 bases). CDR1 and CDR2 from the germline V gene are MNHNS and SASEGT. This CDR3 comprises 15 residues. V lost 7 bases and J 5 bases, leaving 20 bases between the germline ends. CDR3 amino acids: CASTQGGRGGYGYTF. The CDR3 nucleotides read TGTGCCAGCACTCAAGGCGGCAGGGGAGGATATGGCTACACCTTC.

This clonotype was picked up a small number of times. V and J are TRBV9 and TRBJ2-3; the match to TRBD2 covers 8 bases. Germline V gives CDR1 SGDLS, CDR2 YYNGEE. The J segment lost 3 bases and the V segment lost 4 bases, leaving 7 bases of the junction unmatched. The CDR3 sequence is 15 residues long. CDR3 protein: CASSPGGGWTDTQYF. The CDR3 DNA reads as TGTGCCAGCAGCCCCGGGGGGGGGTGGACAGATACGCAGTATTTT.

This clonotype was detected a few times. The gene calls are TRBV24-1 and TRBJ1-5, with D tentatively TRBD1 (5 bases). Germline CDR1 KGHDR, CDR2 SFDVKD. Trimming left V 3 bases short and J 6 bases short, with 20 bases between. This CDR3 is built from 17 residues. For the CDR3, the DNA is TGTGCCACCAGTGATAAACCACTGACGGGGGATTGTCAGCCCCAGCATTTT. It translates to CATSDKPLTGDCQPQHF.

This chain connects TRBV4-1 to TRBJ2-3; perhaps TRBD2 as D (7 bases). The germline V and J ends were trimmed by 0 bases and 3 bases, with 16 bases remaining between them. Germline lookup yields CDR1 MGHRA and CDR2 YSYEKL. This CDR3 has 17 amino acids. CDR3 loop: CASSQDHRGRGTDTQYF. CDR3 bases: TGCGCCAGCAGCCAAGATCACAGAGGGAGGGGGACAGATACGCAGTATTTT.

This clonotype was observed at least ten times. The gene calls are TRBV9 and TRBJ2-1, with TRBD1 matching over 9 bases. Trimming at V came to 3 bases and at J to 2 bases, leaving 6 bases not matched to a gene. Germline lookup yields CDR1 SGDLS and CDR2 YYNGEE. The CDR3 length is 16 residues. Written as DNA, the CDR3 is TGTGCCAGCAGCGCGGGGGACAGGGCCCCCTACAATGAGCAGTTCTTC. Amino acids: CASSAGDRAPYNEQFF.

The chain links TRBV6-1 to TRBJ2-1; the match to TRBD2 covers 8 bases. The CDR3 length is 14 residues. Per the germline V gene, CDR1 is MNHNS and CDR2 is SASEGT. The V and J ends lost 10 bases and 4 bases, in that order; junction bases with no gene match: 9. The CDR3 DNA follows: TGTGCCACCAATCCGGGACTAGAATACAATGAGCAGTTCTTC. Translating it yields CATNPGLEYNEQFF.

This clonotype showed up many times. The V and J genes are TRBV11-3 and TRBJ2-2; tentatively, D is TRBD1 (6 bases). CDR1 is SGHNT and CDR2 is YENEEA in the germline V gene. The CDR3 sequence is 15 residues long. The V end lost 5 bases, the J end lost 4 bases, and 14 bases lay between the germline ends. The DNA for the CDR3 is TGTGCCAGCAGCCCAGGGGCGGTCCCCACCGGGGAGCTGTTTTTT. It codes for CASSPGAVPTGELFF.

This clonotype was detected many times. The junction departs from the called germline gene at one end, perhaps through a read error. The chain has TRBV7-9 and TRBJ2-1; 9 positions match TRBD2. This CDR3 spans 13 amino acids. Germline loops: CDR1 SEHNR, CDR2 FQNEAQ (reference sequence). In DNA form, the CDR3 reads TGTGCAAGCAGGACTAGCGTAGACAATGAGCAGTTCTTC. It encodes CASRTSVDNEQFF.

The chain recombines TRBV18 with TRBJ2-7; 11 positions match TRBD1. Looked up from germline, CDR1 is KGHSH and CDR2 is LQKENI. This CDR3 is 13 amino acids long. With 6 bases clipped from V and 7 bases from J, the junction kept 5 bases outside the gene matches. The CDR3 DNA follows: TGTGCCAGCTCCCCGGACAGGGGGCAGGAGCAGTACTTC. This sequence encodes CASSPDRGQEQYF.

This clonotype was seen only a few times. CDR3 sequence: CATSGRDDPREAFF. CDR3 coding DNA: TGTGCCACCAGCGGACGGGACGATCCGCGGGAAGCTTTCTTT. The rearrangement links TRBV15 to TRBJ1-1, with D tentatively TRBD1 (5 bases). The CDR3 sequence is 14 residues long. V lost 5 bases to trimming and J lost 8 bases, with 18 bases between them. Germline V gene data show CDR1 as LNHNV and CDR2 as YYDKDF (reference sequence).

This clonotype was seen at least ten times. V and J are TRBV3-1 and TRBJ2-7; D might be TRBD1 (5 bases). Between the trimmed V and J ends, which lost 1 base and 0 bases, there was a span of 10 bases. The CDR3 sequence is 15 residues long. Per the germline V gene, CDR1 is LGHDT and CDR2 is YNNKEL (reference sequence). CDR3 in DNA: TGTGCCAGCAGCCAAGTCAGGACAAACTCCTACGAGCAGTACTTC. Protein product: CASSQVRTNSYEQYF.

As concerns this clonotype: No conserved phenylalanine or tryptophan is present at the end of the CDR3, so a read error is the likely explanation. The chain couples TRBV20-1 to TRBJ2-7, with D possibly being TRBD1 or TRBD2 (6 bases each). The CDR3 totals 15 residues. Germline lookup yields CDR1 DFQATT and CDR2 SNEGSKA (reference sequence). V was clipped by 1 base and J by 1 base, with 14 bases between them. The CDR3 is CSARGGASHSYEQYL. DNA of the CDR3: TGCAGTGCTAGAGGGGGGGCTAGTCATTCCTACGAGCAGTACCTC.

The chain carries TRBV5-1 and TRBJ2-3; D unresolved. Germline loops: CDR1 SGHRS, CDR2 YFSETQ. V lost 1 base and J lost 3, with 12 bases in between. The CDR3 has 15 residues. CDR3 nucleotide sequence: TGCGCCAGCAGCTTGTCGAAGGGAAGGACAGATACGCAGTATTTT. Translation: CASSLSKGRTDTQYF. Looking up the rest from reference TRBV5-1 and TRBJ2-3 gives the full variable domain: KAGVTQTPRYLIKTRGQQVTLSCSPISGHRSVSWYQQTPGQGLQFLFEYFSETQRNKGNFPGRFSGRQFSNSRSEMNVSTLELGDSALYLCASSLSKGRTDTQYFGPGTRLTVL.

This clonotype was found a few times. V and J are TRBV7-9 and TRBJ1-1; D perhaps matches TRBD1 (5 bases). Looked up from germline, CDR1 is SEHNR and CDR2 is FQNEAQ (reference sequence). V dropped 3 bases and J dropped 4 bases, with 12 bases sitting between them. The CDR3 spans 14 residues. This chain's CDR3 is CASSFEGWSTEAFF. CDR3 DNA sequence: TGTGCCAGCAGCTTCGAGGGGTGGTCCACTGAAGCTTTCTTT.

This sequence joins TRBV7-3 and TRBJ2-5; 8 nucleotides align to TRBD2. Germline loops: CDR1 SGHTA, CDR2 FQGTGA. V shed 6 bases, J shed 4 bases, and the junction held 4 bases outside the gene matches. CDR3 size: 13 residues. The CDR3 is CASSRLAGETQYF. The CDR3 coding sequence is TGTGCCAGCAGTCGCCTAGCGGGAGAGACCCAGTACTTC.

This clonotype occurred a few times. V and J are TRBV27 and TRBJ1-3; a weak D match, TRBD1 (6 bases). This CDR3 is 14 amino acids long. The germline V gene has CDR1 MNHEY and CDR2 SMNVEV (reference sequence). V lost 2 bases, J lost 4 bases, and 9 bases lay in between. The CDR3 coding sequence is TGTGCCAGCAGTTTAACAGGGAGAGGAAACACCATATATTTT. Translation gives CASSLTGRGNTIYF.

The CDR3 is CASTVWQYF. The CDR3 bases are TGTGCCAGCACCGTTTGGCAGTACTTC. The V and J genes are TRBV21-1 and TRBJ2-7. TRBV21-1 is designated a pseudogene. The length of the CDR3 is 9 residues.

The chain links TRBV7-9 to TRBJ2-1; 7 nucleotides align to TRBD2. Germline loops: CDR1 SEHNR, CDR2 FQNEAQ (reference sequence). The CDR3 totals 15 residues. The J segment lost 6 bases and the V segment lost 0 bases, leaving 5 bases of the junction unmatched. The CDR3 protein is CASSLAGGPSNEQFF. In nucleotides, the CDR3 is TGTGCCAGCAGCTTAGCGGGAGGGCCCTCCAATGAGCAGTTCTTC.

This clonotype was observed a handful of times. V is TRBV2 and J is TRBJ2-5; 7 positions agree with TRBD1. From germline, CDR1 is SNHLY and CDR2 FYNNEI. V lost 4 bases and J lost 1; bases outside the gene matches: 3. This CDR3 is 14 amino acids long. CDR3 amino acids: CASSVRDSQETQYF. CDR3 DNA: TGTGCCAGCAGTGTCCGGGACAGCCAAGAGACCCAGTACTTC.

This clonotype was counted many times. The chain combines TRBV5-1 with TRBJ1-2; tentatively, D is TRBD1 (5 bases). Trimming cost V 1 base and J 2 bases, with 12 bases left between them. Germline V gene lookup returns CDR1 SGHRS and CDR2 YFSETQ. The CDR3 contains 15 residues. The CDR3 DNA reads as TGCGCCAGCAGCTTGTATCCAGGGAAGAACTATGGCTACACCTTC. This encodes CASSLYPGKNYGYTF.

The chain joins TRBV28 to TRBJ2-3, with D unclear. Germline CDR1 is MDHEN and CDR2 is SYDVKM. This CDR3 has 14 residues. The V and J ends lost 4 bases and 4 bases respectively, with 12 bases between them. CDR3 in DNA: TGTGCCAGCAGTTGGAGCCCTGGGGCAGATACGCAGTATTTT. Its translation is CASSWSPGADTQYF.

This clonotype has just a few counts. J is TRBJ2-3 and V is TRBV12-3 or TRBV12-4, with TRBD2 matching 7 bases. Trimming at V came to 8 bases and at J to 0 bases, leaving 5 bases not matched to a gene. The CDR3 covers 14 residues. This CDR3 reads CASGGGYSTDTQYF. The CDR3 DNA follows: TGTGCCAGCGGGGGGGGGTATAGCACAGATACGCAGTATTTT.

This sequence joins TRBV6-1 and TRBJ2-1; maybe TRBD1 (5 bases). This CDR3 contains 16 residues. V lost 6 bases to trimming and J lost 8 bases, with 23 bases between them. The V gene's germline CDR1 is MNHNS and CDR2 SASEGT. CDR3 amino acids: CASSLTQEPVEDEQFF. The DNA of the CDR3 is TGTGCCAGCAGCCTAACACAGGAACCTGTCGAGGATGAGCAGTTCTTC.

V and J are TRBV12-3 or TRBV12-4 and TRBJ2-2; D might be TRBD1 (6 bases). V was clipped by 3 bases and J by 1 base, with 9 bases between them. This CDR3 region has 15 residues. CDR3: CASSLRGGNTGELFF. CDR3 DNA sequence: TGTGCCAGCAGTTTGCGAGGGGGGAACACCGGGGAGCTGTTTTTT.

The DNA for the CDR3 is TGTGCCATCAGGGAGGGAGAGGGCTGGGAGACCCAGTACTTC. The encoded protein is CAIREGEGWETQYF. The chain links TRBV10-3 to TRBJ2-5; tentative D call: TRBD2 (6 bases). CDR1 is ENHRY, CDR2 SYGVKD, per germline. CDR3 size: 14 residues. V was shortened by 6 bases and J by 5 bases, with 16 bases between the two germline ends.

Only a few counts were recorded for this clonotype. V and J are TRBV11-1 and TRBJ2-7; TRBD1 agrees at 9 bases. The germline V gene has CDR1 SGHAT and CDR2 FQDESV (reference sequence). The CDR3 contains 21 residues. The J segment lost 0 bases and the V segment lost 4 bases, leaving 22 bases of the junction unmatched. The CDR3 sequence: CASSSIERQLTGTGNSYEQYF. CDR3 in DNA: TGTGCCAGCAGCTCCATCGAGAGACAACTAACCGGGACAGGGAACTCCTACGAGCAGTACTTC.

CDR3 nucleotide sequence: TGCAGCGTTAGGTGGAGGGACGGACACTACGAGCAGTACTTC. Protein: CSVRWRDGHYEQYF. This chain links TRBV29-1 with TRBJ2-7; D possibly corresponds to TRBD2 (6 bases). Trimming took off 5 bases at V and 3 bases at J, with 17 bases between the two ends. CDR1 is SQVTM and CDR2 is ANQGSEA in the germline V gene. The CDR3 consists of 14 residues.